This T cell receptor (beta chain) was found in a study of control samples from healthy donors and cancer patients. TCRdb's copy holds only in-frame clones and misses some; the assay was immunoSEQ multiplex PCR. This table holds under 150,000 clones, around 87% found once. The CDR3 sequence is 14 residues long. V lost 6 bases to trimming and J lost 1 base, with 10 bases between them. The germline V gene encodes CDR1 KGHSH and CDR2 LQKENI. The V gene is TRBV18, the J gene TRBJ1-3; TRBD1 might be the D (5 bases). This sequence originates from a man in his sixties in good health. Sequenced material: blood. The CDR3 loop is CASSPAGSGNTIYF. CDR3 sequence (DNA): TGTGCCAGCTCCCCGGCAGGGTCTGGAAACACCATATATTTT.